The TCR beta chain described here comes from a study of shared clonotypes between healthy human individuals. The study's findings and limits: The sampled material consisted only of blood, and tissue repertoires are likely to differ. Sequencing depth was a factor that was expected to affect clonotype sharing among donors.

Germline values: CDR1 MDHEN, CDR2 SYDVKM. V dropped 6 bases and J dropped 3 bases, with 18 bases sitting between them. This CDR3 spans 16 amino acids. Produced via immunoSEQ multiplex PCR; TCRdb's table is partial and in-frame only. The table lists roughly 2.4 million clones, 90% to 96% of them singletons. Donors comprised healthy HIV-negative adults lacking recent acute infections or vaccinations. Among the donors, all were Caucasian adults who lived in Nashville, Tennessee. This clone has a single count. Its antigen is still unknown. This TCR came from a man between 18 and 29 years old in good health. The sequenced sample consisted of naive CD4+ T cells sorted from blood. Noted subset: CD45RA+ positively selected. The chain joins TRBV28 to TRBJ1-5; D not certain. This CDR3 is CASRKAQLGSNQPQHF. In DNA, the CDR3 is TGTGCCAGCAGAAAGGCTCAGCTAGGTTCCAATCAGCCCCAGCATTTT.